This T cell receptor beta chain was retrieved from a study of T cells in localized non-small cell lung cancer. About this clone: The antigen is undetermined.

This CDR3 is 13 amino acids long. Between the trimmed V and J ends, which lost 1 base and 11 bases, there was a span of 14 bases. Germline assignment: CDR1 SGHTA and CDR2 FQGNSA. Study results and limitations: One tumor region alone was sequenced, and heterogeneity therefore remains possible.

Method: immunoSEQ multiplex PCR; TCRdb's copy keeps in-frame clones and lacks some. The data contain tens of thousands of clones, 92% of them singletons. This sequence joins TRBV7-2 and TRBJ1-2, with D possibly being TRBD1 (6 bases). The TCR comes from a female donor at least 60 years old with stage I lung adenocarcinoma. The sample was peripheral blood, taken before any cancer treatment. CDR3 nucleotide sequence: TGTGCCAGCAGCTTAGACAGGGAGGGTAGTTACACCTTC. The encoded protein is CASSLDREGSYTF.